This T cell receptor (beta chain) was profiled in a study of shared clonotypes between healthy human individuals. Study outcomes and limitations: The study found lower generation probabilities in non-shared clonotypes than in those shared by all four donors.

A note on this clone: Antigen: not known.

Clones were read by immunoSEQ multiplex PCR, and TCRdb kept only the in-frame ones, dropping some. The repertoire holds approximately 720,000 clones, with 92% as singletons. Naive CD8 cells lacked CD45RO and underwent positive selection for CCR7, leaving out terminally differentiated effector memory CD45RA+ cells. The sample comprised naive CD8+ T cells sorted from blood. The TCR sequence derives from a man aged 25 to 40 in good health.

The DNA for the CDR3 is TGTGCCAGCAGTTTAAGGGACGGTTTGAACACCGGGGAGCTGTTTTTT. Translating gives CASSLRDGLNTGELFF. V gene TRBV27 combines with J gene TRBJ2-2; D is possibly TRBD1 or TRBD2 (5 bases each). This CDR3 is 16 amino acids long. V was pared by 2 bases and J by 1 base, with 11 bases between. Germline lookup yields CDR1 MNHEY and CDR2 SMNVEV (reference sequence).